Below are 6 T cell receptor beta chains sequenced from a single sample in a study of response to subunit inactivated influenza vaccine. TCRdb analysed the RT-PCR reads with MiXCR anew, one entry per CDR3 protein. The table has around 850,000 distinct CDR3 sequences, 18% seen once. Source: PBMCs from blood, taken more than 4 days after vaccination. All receptors derive from a man aged 50-59 years who received an inactivated influenza vaccine.

The DNA of the CDR3 is TGTGCCAGCAGCTCAGTGGGACTAGCGGGAGACGAGCAGTACTTC. Protein sequence: CASSSVGLAGDEQYF. The V call is TRBV7-2, the J call TRBJ2-7; 14 bases fit TRBD2. Trimming at V came to 4 bases and at J to 5 bases, leaving 4 bases not matched to a gene. Germline V gene data show CDR1 as SGHTA and CDR2 as FQGNSA. The CDR3 covers 15 residues.

This clonotype was observed a handful of times. V gene TRBV9 combines with J gene TRBJ2-3; D might be TRBD1 (6 bases). CDR3 length: 15 amino acids. CDR1 SGDLS and CDR2 YYNGEE come from the germline V gene. The V end lost 4 bases, the J end lost 0 bases, and 12 bases lay between the germline ends. The DNA for the CDR3 is TGTGCCAGCAGCTGGACAGACTCTAGCACAGATACGCAGTATTTT. Protein sequence: CASSWTDSSTDTQYF.

V and J are TRBV6-1 and TRBJ2-1; a possible D gene is TRBD2 (6 bases). The CDR3 consists of 16 residues. Deletions cut 6 bases from V and 4 bases from J, with 19 bases between. The germline CDR1 and CDR2 sequences are MNHNS and SASEGT. CDR3 residues: CASRPTRGEGYNEQFF. The DNA of the CDR3 is TGTGCCAGCAGACCGACGCGGGGCGAGGGTTACAATGAGCAGTTCTTC.

This clonotype was seen a handful of times. CDR3 DNA sequence: TGTGCCATGAAATCGGGACTAGCGGAAGAGACCCAGTACTTC. This codes for CAMKSGLAEETQYF. This chain uses TRBV10-3 with TRBJ2-5; TRBD2 agrees at 11 bases. The V gene end was trimmed by 9 bases and the J gene end by 3 bases; junction bases not matched to a gene: 6. Per the germline V gene, CDR1 is ENHRY and CDR2 is SYGVKD. This CDR3 has 14 amino acids.

The chain combines TRBV24-1 with TRBJ2-1, with 13 positions matching TRBD2. Germline V gene data show CDR1 as KGHDR and CDR2 as SFDVKD. J was trimmed by 8 bases and V by 9 bases; bases with no gene match: 3. The CDR3 is made up of 13 amino acids. The CDR3 DNA sequence: TGTGCCACCGGGACTAGCGGGACTTATGAGCAGTTCTTC. Translated, it gives CATGTSGTYEQFF.

This clonotype has a handful of counts. The gene calls are TRBV29-1 and TRBJ2-2; D might be TRBD1 (6 bases). Germline assignment: CDR1 SQVTM and CDR2 ANQGSEA. V lost 1 base, J lost 6 bases, and 15 bases lay in between. The CDR3 extends over 15 amino acids. The CDR3 nucleotides are TGCAGCGTTGAAGGGGAGACAGGTTATCCCGGGGAGCTGTTTTTT. It specifies CSVEGETGYPGELFF.